These 13 T cell receptor beta chains originate from one sample sequenced in a study of T-cell reconstitution after alpha-beta-depleted transplantation in children (dated by TCRdb to about 2016). What this sample's treatment or condition label stands for: allogeneic hematopoietic cell transplantation with graft depleted of TCRalphabeta T cells and CD19 B cells. Libraries were constructed by PCR. The reads were generated on an Illumina HiSeq 2500. To normalize quantification of the TCRbeta repertoire, the TCR libraries were built with molecular barcoding that relied on unique molecular identifiers. Through fastp at Q25 and MiXCR, TCRdb rebuilt clones from the public reads, retaining in-frame beta chains. Here each entry gathers all rows of one CDR3 protein and keeps the most common genes and DNA. For this sample there are 330,000 or so distinct CDR3 sequences; around a tenth appear just once. The ten largest clones represent 7.5% of the sample.

This specimen was PBMCs, taken before TCRalphabeta/CD19-depleted stem cell transplant. The receptors here all came from a boy under two years old with acute myeloid leukemia, due to receive a stem cell transplant.

This clonotype appeared a few times. The chain employs TRBV4-3 and TRBJ2-1; D is perhaps TRBD2 (5 bases). This CDR3 has 18 residues. V lost 0 bases to trimming and J lost 1 base, with 16 bases between them. Germline assignment: CDR1 LGHNA and CDR2 YSLEER. The CDR3 region has the DNA TGCGCCAGCAGCCAAGATTTGGTCGGGATGGGGTCCTACAATGAGCAGTTCTTC. This sequence encodes CASSQDLVGMGSYNEQFF.

The sample holds many counts of this clonotype. This sequence joins TRBV5-1 and TRBJ2-5, with 11 nucleotides matching TRBD1. The germline V gene encodes CDR1 SGHRS and CDR2 YFSETQ. The CDR3 runs 15 residues. With V trimmed by 4 bases and J by 2 bases, 4 bases remained unmatched. The CDR3 here is CASSMDRGRQETQYF. Written as DNA, the CDR3 is TGCGCCAGCAGCATGGACAGGGGGCGTCAAGAGACCCAGTACTTC.

In this sample, this clonotype turned up many times. CDR3 protein: CASSLGPHAVVGELFF. In nucleotides, the CDR3 is TGTGCCAGCAGCTTAGGCCCCCACGCGGTGGTCGGGGAGCTGTTTTTT. The chain joins TRBV7-9 to TRBJ2-2; D is undetermined. Germline V gives CDR1 SEHNR, CDR2 FQNEAQ (reference sequence). CDR3 length: 16 amino acids. With 1 base removed from V and 7 bases from J, the gap between germline ends came to 16 bases. The entire variable domain, with the rest obtained from reference TRBV7-9 and TRBJ2-2, is as follows: DTGVSQNPRHKITKRGQNVTFRCDPISEHNRLYWYRQTLGQGPEFLTYFQNEAQLEKSRLLSDRFSAERPKGSFSTLEIQRTEQGDSAMYLCASSLGPHAVVGELFFGEGSRLTVL.

This clonotype occurred many times. As DNA, the CDR3 is TGCAGCGTTGGTGTGGGGTTCGAGACCCAGTACTTC. Amino acid sequence: CSVGVGFETQYF. The chain employs TRBV29-1 and TRBJ2-5; no clear D gene. Germline CDR1 reads SQVTM; CDR2 reads ANQGSEA. The CDR3 is 12 amino acids. V was trimmed by 4 bases and J by 5 bases, leaving 11 bases between them.

This clonotype showed up many times. The chain carries TRBV7-2 and TRBJ2-2; D remains unclear. Germline V gene data show CDR1 as SGHTA and CDR2 as FQGNSA. This CDR3 region has 14 residues. V was trimmed by 7 bases and J by 7 bases, leaving 16 bases between them. The CDR3 spells CASTIQGRGGELFF. The CDR3 DNA is TGTGCCAGCACCATACAAGGGCGCGGCGGGGAGCTGTTTTTT.

This clonotype was seen ten or more times. The chain recombines TRBV5-1 with TRBJ1-5, with a weak D call TRBD1 (6 bases). This CDR3 has 17 residues. Germline CDR1 reads SGHRS; CDR2 reads YFSETQ. The germline V and J ends were trimmed by 4 bases and 4 bases, with 21 bases remaining between them. CDR3 sequence (DNA): TGCGCCAGCAGCCCCTTCGGGGGGCGCGGGATAAATCAGCCCCAGCATTTT. This translates into CASSPFGGRGINQPQHF. Full variable domain (remainder filled in from reference TRBV5-1 and TRBJ1-5): KAGVTQTPRYLIKTRGQQVTLSCSPISGHRSVSWYQQTPGQGLQFLFEYFSETQRNKGNFPGRFSGRQFSNSRSEMNVSTLELGDSALYLCASSPFGGRGINQPQHFGDGTRLSIL.

As regards this clonotype: With a much larger clone just one base away, this may be a read error. J is TRBJ2-7 and V is TRBV20-1, with D perhaps matching TRBD2 (5 bases). This CDR3 contains 12 residues. V lost 5 bases to trimming and J lost 5 bases, with 13 bases between them. Germline loops: CDR1 DFQATT, CDR2 SNEGSKA (reference sequence). CDR3 amino acids: CSAPPAGHEQYF. The DNA for the CDR3 is TGCAGTGCTCCCCCCGCGGGCCACGAGCAGTACTTC.

This chain connects TRBV28 to TRBJ2-5, with 9 bases aligning to TRBD2. The germline V gene encodes CDR1 MDHEN and CDR2 SYDVKM. The J segment lost 6 bases and the V segment lost 6 bases, leaving 11 bases of the junction unmatched. The CDR3 runs 15 residues. CDR3 sequence reads: CASSIAGAAEKTQYF. The CDR3 bases are TGTGCCAGCAGCATAGCGGGAGCGGCTGAAAAGACCCAGTACTTC. Drawing the rest from reference TRBV28 and TRBJ2-5, the complete variable domain is DVKVTQSSRYLVKRTGEKVFLECVQDMDHENMFWYRQDPGLGLRLIYFSYDVKMKEKGDIPEGYSVSREKKERFSLILESASTNQTSMYLCASSIAGAAEKTQYFGPGTRLLVL.

This clonotype was seen a few times. The chain recombines TRBV20-1 with TRBJ2-7; D call uncertain. CDR1 DFQATT and CDR2 SNEGSKA come from the germline V gene (reference sequence). This CDR3 is 14 amino acids long. Deletions cut 0 bases from V and 2 bases from J, with 11 bases between. In DNA form, the CDR3 reads TGCAGTGCTAGAGATGTCGGCCGCACCTACGAGCAGTACTTC. Its protein is CSARDVGRTYEQYF.

This clonotype was counted at least ten times. This chain links TRBV5-1 with TRBJ1-4; 8 bases match TRBD1. Trimming took 5 bases from V and 6 from J; bases not matched to a gene: 3. The CDR3 is made up of 13 amino acids. In germline, CDR1 is SGHRS, CDR2 YFSETQ. CDR3 nucleotides: TGCGCCAGCAGGCAGGGGGCGGATGAAAAACTGTTTTTT. It yields the protein CASRQGADEKLFF.

This clonotype was observed a few times. This chain joins TRBV7-2 and TRBJ2-7; TRBD2 agrees at 8 bases. CDR3 length equals 16 residues. After removal of 2 bases from V and 3 bases from J, the junction contained 9 bases not matched to a gene. Germline V gene data show CDR1 as SGHTA and CDR2 as FQGNSA. The chain's CDR3 is CASSLRVSGVIYEQYF. As DNA, the CDR3 is TGTGCCAGCAGCTTAAGGGTTAGCGGGGTTATCTACGAGCAGTACTTC. Drawing the rest from reference TRBV7-2 and TRBJ2-7, the complete variable domain is GAGVSQSPSNKVTEKGKDVELRCDPISGHTALYWYRQSLGQGLEFLIYFQGNSAPDKSGLPSDRFSAERTGGSVSTLTIQRTQQEDSAVYLCASSLRVSGVIYEQYFGPGTRLTVT.

The chain employs TRBV10-3 and TRBJ2-6; 7 nucleotides agree with TRBD1. J lost 1 base, V lost 10 bases, and 4 bases had no gene match. The germline CDR1 and CDR2 sequences are ENHRY and SYGVKD. The CDR3 contains 14 residues. The CDR3 region is CATQGVSGANVLTF. The DNA for the CDR3 is TGTGCCACCCAGGGGGTGTCTGGGGCCAACGTCCTGACTTTC.

This clonotype was counted many times. This rearrangement joins TRBV29-1 to TRBJ2-3, with 7 bases identical to TRBD1. The V and J ends lost 4 bases and 3 bases, in that order; junction bases with no gene match: 10. Germline-derived CDR1 and CDR2 are SQVTM and ANQGSEA. The CDR3 has 15 amino acids. CDR3 sequence reads: CSVGRQGIVTDTQYF. The CDR3 DNA sequence: TGCAGCGTTGGAAGACAGGGTATTGTGACAGATACGCAGTATTTT.